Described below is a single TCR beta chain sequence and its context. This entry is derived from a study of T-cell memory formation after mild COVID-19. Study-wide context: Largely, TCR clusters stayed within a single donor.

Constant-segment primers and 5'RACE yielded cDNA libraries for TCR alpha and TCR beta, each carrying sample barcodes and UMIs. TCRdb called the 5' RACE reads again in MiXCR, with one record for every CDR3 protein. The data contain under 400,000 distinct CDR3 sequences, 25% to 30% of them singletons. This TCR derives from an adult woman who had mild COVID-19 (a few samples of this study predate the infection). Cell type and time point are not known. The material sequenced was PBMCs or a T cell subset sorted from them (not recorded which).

The CDR3 DNA reads TGTGCCAGCAGCCCGGCGGGGAGCTCCTATAATTCACCCCTCCACTTT. It encodes CASSPAGSSYNSPLHF. This chain uses TRBV5-4 with TRBJ1-6; no clear D. This CDR3 spans 16 amino acids. Germline loops: CDR1 SGHNT, CDR2 YYREEE (reference sequence). V dropped 4 bases and J dropped 0 bases, with 11 bases sitting between them.